This TCR beta chain was sequenced for a study of CD8 T cells in ankylosing spondylitis. Broader study findings: Reportedly, matched ankylosing spondylitis synovial fluid was significantly enriched for disease-linked clones. Earlier studies detected some motif variants in reactive arthritis synovial fluid and blood. A TCR beta motif of 7 to 9 highly homologous variants seemed to mark ankylosing spondylitis blood.

Remarks on this clonotype: Its cognate antigen is unknown.

Quantitative 5'-RACE with molecular barcodes was used to make the TCR beta libraries. Each CDR3 protein is one row after TCRdb ran MiXCR on the 5' RACE reads. The data hold approximately 250,000 distinct CDR3 sequences, with roughly 8% observed a single time. Sequencing used blood, either unsorted or a sorted T cell fraction (not recorded which). The source of this sequence is a female donor with ankylosing spondylitis or in good health (not recorded which).

CDR3 in amino acids: CASGLVSGRWNIQYF. CDR3 nucleotide sequence: TGTGCTAGTGGTTTGGTTTCAGGGAGGTGGAACATTCAGTACTTC. The chain combines TRBV12-5 with TRBJ2-4; D might be TRBD2 (6 bases). The germline V and J ends were trimmed by 0 bases and 7 bases, with 13 bases remaining between them. The CDR3 is 15 residues long. Germline CDR1 and CDR2: LGHNT and FRNRAP. Filled out from reference TRBV12-5 and TRBJ2-4, the complete variable domain reads DARVTQTPRHKVTEMGQEVTMRCQPILGHNTVFWYRQTMMQGLELLAYFRNRAPLDDSGMPKDRFSAEMPDATLATLKIQPSEPRDSAVYFCASGLVSGRWNIQYFGAGTRLSVL.